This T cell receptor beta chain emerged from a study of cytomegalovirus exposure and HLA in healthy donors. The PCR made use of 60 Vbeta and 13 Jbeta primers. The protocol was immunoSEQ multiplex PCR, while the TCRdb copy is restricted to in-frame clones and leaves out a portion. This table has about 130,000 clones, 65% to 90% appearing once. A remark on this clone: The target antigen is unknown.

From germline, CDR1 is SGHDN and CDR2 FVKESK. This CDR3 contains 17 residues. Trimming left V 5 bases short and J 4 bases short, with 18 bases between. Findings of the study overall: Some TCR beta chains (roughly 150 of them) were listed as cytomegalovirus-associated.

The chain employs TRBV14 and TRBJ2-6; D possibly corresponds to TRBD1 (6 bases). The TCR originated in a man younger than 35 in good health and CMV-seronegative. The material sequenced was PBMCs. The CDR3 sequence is CASSGASGARGANVLTF. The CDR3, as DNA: TGTGCCAGCAGCGGGGCGTCAGGGGCTAGGGGGGCCAACGTCCTGACTTTC.